The 6 T cell receptor beta chains presented below share a single source sample, sequenced in a study of OX40 agonist ivuxolimab in advanced cancers. Clones were sequenced by immunoSEQ multiplex PCR, and TCRdb holds only the in-frame ones, with some missing. In the table there are approximately 30,000 clones, around nine tenths of which are singletons. The sample consisted of CD4+ or CD8+ T cells sorted from blood, taken in a trial of the OX40 agonist ivuxolimab. These receptor sequences come from an adult with an advanced solid tumor such as melanoma, head and neck, liver or kidney cancer.

This chain links TRBV28 with TRBJ2-5; D possibly corresponds to TRBD1 (6 bases). The CDR3 covers 14 residues. Germline V CDR1 and CDR2: MDHEN, SYDVKM. Between the trimmed V and J ends, which lost 5 bases and 7 bases, there was a span of 17 bases. CDR3: CASSLTTGTGTQYF. CDR3 nucleotides: TGTGCCAGCAGTCTAACTACAGGGACGGGGACCCAGTACTTC.

CDR3 in amino acids: CASMPGGPPFGEQYF. In DNA, the CDR3 is TGTGCCAGCATGCCCGGGGGACCCCCTTTCGGCGAGCAGTACTTC. The chain is built from TRBV27 and TRBJ2-7; D is perhaps TRBD2 (6 bases). CDR1 MNHEY and CDR2 SMNVEV come from the germline V gene (reference sequence). Trimming cost V 7 bases and J 6 bases, with 22 bases left between them. CDR3 length: 15 residues.

The chain links TRBV2 to TRBJ2-7, with D perhaps TRBD2 (5 bases). CDR1 and CDR2 from the germline V gene are SNHLY and FYNNEI. V was clipped by 8 bases and J by 3 bases, with 17 bases between them. This CDR3 comprises 14 residues. CDR3 amino acids: CASSLSGPFYEQYF. The DNA for the CDR3 is TGTGCCAGCTCCCTAAGCGGTCCCTTCTACGAGCAGTACTTC.

The rearrangement links TRBV7-9 to TRBJ1-1; D gene unclear. There are 13 residues in the CDR3. Trimming removed 1 base from V and 1 base from J, with 4 bases in between. The germline V gene encodes CDR1 SEHNR and CDR2 FQNEAQ (reference sequence). CDR3 amino acids: CASSLVANTEAFF. Written as DNA, the CDR3 is TGTGCCAGCAGCTTAGTTGCGAACACTGAAGCTTTCTTT.

This clone showed up just a few times. The CDR3: CASSPIGTAGDDGYTF. CDR3 DNA sequence: TGTGCCAGCTCACCTATAGGGACAGCCGGTGATGATGGCTACACCTTC. The chain employs TRBV18 and TRBJ1-2; 7 bases agree with TRBD1. The length of the CDR3 is 16 residues. From germline, CDR1 is KGHSH and CDR2 LQKENI. V gave up 3 bases and J gave up 6 bases; unmatched junction bases: 13.

V gene TRBV27 combines with J gene TRBJ2-7; 7 nucleotides agree with TRBD1. V lost 5 bases, J lost 0 bases, and 4 bases stayed unmatched. The CDR3 is made up of 14 amino acids. CDR1 and CDR2 (germline): MNHEY, SMNVEV (reference sequence). CDR3: CASSMTGNSYEQYF. The CDR3 coding sequence is TGTGCCAGCAGTATGACAGGGAACTCCTACGAGCAGTACTTC.